These 8 T cell receptor beta chains originate from one sample sequenced in a study of CD8 T cells in ankylosing spondylitis. Findings and caveats of the study: In ankylosing spondylitis blood, a motif of roughly eight highly homologous TCR beta variants appeared characteristic.

These receptors' targets are unknown. A single record per CDR3 protein comes from TCRdb applying MiXCR to the 5' RACE reads. Of some 700,000 distinct CDR3 sequences listed, 15% to 20% are singletons. Sequenced sample: blood, either unsorted or a sorted T cell fraction (not recorded which). Receptors were obtained from a male donor with ankylosing spondylitis.

This clonotype turned up a few times. The gene calls are TRBV6-1 and TRBJ1-4, with D possibly being TRBD1 (5 bases). V lost 0 bases to trimming and J lost 6 bases, with 14 bases between them. Germline V CDR1 and CDR2: MNHNS, SASEGT. The CDR3 has 16 amino acids. The chain's CDR3 is CASSEAGGRSDEKLFF. The CDR3 DNA is TGTGCCAGCAGTGAAGCGGGGGGACGGTCAGATGAAAAACTGTTTTTT.

This clonotype occurred a few times. The chain recombines TRBV10-3 with TRBJ2-1, with 9 positions matching TRBD2. Germline values: CDR1 ENHRY, CDR2 SYGVKD. V was clipped by 4 bases and J by 8 bases; unmatched bases: 12. This CDR3 is 16 amino acids long. The CDR3 reads CAISVGSGSLVDEQFF. DNA for the CDR3: TGTGCCATCAGTGTCGGTAGCGGGAGTTTGGTGGATGAGCAGTTCTTC.

CDR3 protein: CASSHSGQESYEQYF. The CDR3 nucleotides are TGTGCCAGCAGCCACTCCGGACAGGAGTCCTACGAGCAGTACTTC. The chain links TRBV11-2 to TRBJ2-7, with 7 bases lining up with TRBD1. Germline V lookup: CDR1 SGHAT, CDR2 FQNNGV. The ends lost 5 bases at V and 1 base at J; junction bases unmatched: 8. The CDR3 has 15 residues.

The genes are TRBV20-1 and TRBJ1-3; D is unresolved. The ends were cut back, 0 bases at V and 0 bases at J, with 9 bases in the middle. CDR3 size: 15 residues. Germline V lookup: CDR1 DFQATT, CDR2 SNEGSKA (reference sequence). CDR3 sequence (DNA): TGCAGTGCTAGAGATCCCAACAACTCTGGAAACACCATATATTTT. It translates to CSARDPNNSGNTIYF.

The gene calls are TRBV5-6 and TRBJ1-1, with TRBD1 matching 10 bases. The germline gives CDR1 SGHDT, CDR2 YYEEEE. V shed 0 bases, J shed 10 bases, and the junction held 6 bases outside the gene matches. The length of the CDR3 is 14 residues. CDR3: CASSLGRQGAIAFF. The CDR3 DNA reads TGTGCCAGCAGCTTGGGGAGACAGGGGGCGATAGCTTTCTTT.

This clonotype appeared a few times. This sequence joins TRBV4-2 and TRBJ2-7; D unclear. Germline assignment: CDR1 LGHNA and CDR2 YNFKEQ. Trimming removed 0 bases from V and 2 bases from J, with 8 bases in between. The CDR3 runs 14 residues. Here the CDR3 DNA reads TGTGCCAGCAGCCAAGAGGGCATAGCCTACGAGCAGTACTTC. Translated: CASSQEGIAYEQYF.

In this sample, this clonotype turned up once. The chain couples TRBV27 to TRBJ2-3; 8 nucleotides match TRBD2. The CDR3 consists of 11 residues. V dropped 6 bases and J dropped 11; count of bases not matched to a gene: 4. Per the germline V gene, CDR1 is MNHEY and CDR2 is SMNVEV (reference sequence). This CDR3 is CASSDLAGQYF. The CDR3 DNA reads as TGTGCCAGCAGCGACCTAGCGGGGCAGTATTTT.

In this sample, this clonotype turned up a few times. V and J are TRBV5-5 and TRBJ2-1, with a possible D match to TRBD1 (5 bases). The germline gives CDR1 SGHKS, CDR2 YYEKEE (reference sequence). The V end was cut by 2 bases, the J end by 9 bases, with 18 bases between. The CDR3 consists of 15 residues. The CDR3 here is CASSFLVGEGVEQFF. Here the CDR3 DNA reads TGTGCCAGCAGCTTCCTTGTGGGCGAAGGGGTTGAGCAGTTCTTC.